Below, one T cell receptor (beta chain) is given with its context. Trimming shortened V by 9 bases and J by 1 base, and 18 bases separated the two germline ends. Germline lookup yields CDR1 MNHEY and CDR2 SMNVEV (reference sequence). The CDR3 has 15 amino acids. With random hexamers, reverse transcription was performed on roughly 0.45 to 1 ug of RNA. TCRdb reanalysed the immunoSEQ multiplex PCR reads using MiXCR and keeps one entry per CDR3 protein. The sample contains roughly 200,000 distinct CDR3 sequences, roughly 94% of which appear only once. This record belongs to a study of CD8 T cells in Susac syndrome.

The rearrangement joins TRBV27 to TRBJ1-1; perhaps TRBD1 as D (5 bases). The clonotype was recovered from a human donor in good health. Material: CD4+ T cells from PBMCs. The CDR3 loop reads CASSVLGRANTEAFF. CDR3 sequence (DNA): TGTGCCAGTAGTGTCTTGGGACGGGCGAACACTGAAGCTTTCTTT.